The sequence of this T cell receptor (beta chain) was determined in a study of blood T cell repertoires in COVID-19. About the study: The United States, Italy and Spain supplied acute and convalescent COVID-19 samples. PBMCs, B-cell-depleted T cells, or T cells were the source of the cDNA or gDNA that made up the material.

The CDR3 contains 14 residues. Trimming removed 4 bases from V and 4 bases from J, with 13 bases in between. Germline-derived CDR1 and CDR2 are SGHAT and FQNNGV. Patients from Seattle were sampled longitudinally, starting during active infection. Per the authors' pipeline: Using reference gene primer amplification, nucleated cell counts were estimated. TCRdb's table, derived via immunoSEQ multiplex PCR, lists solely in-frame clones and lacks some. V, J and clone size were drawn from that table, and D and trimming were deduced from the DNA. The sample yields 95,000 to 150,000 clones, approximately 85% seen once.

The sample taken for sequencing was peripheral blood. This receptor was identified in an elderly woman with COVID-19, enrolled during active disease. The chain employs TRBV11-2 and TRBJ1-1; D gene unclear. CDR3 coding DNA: TGTGCCAGCAGCTCGCGACTCACGGGCACTGAAGCTTTCTTT. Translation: CASSSRLTGTEAFF.